This T cell receptor (beta chain) came from a study of CD8 T cells in Susac syndrome. The authors reverse transcribed 0.5 to 1 ug RNA with random hexamers. The immunoSEQ assay covered 54 Vbeta and 13 Jbeta segments for CDR3. TCRdb itself ran the immunoSEQ multiplex PCR reads through MiXCR, one entry per CDR3 protein. The profile covers 150,000 to 200,000 distinct CDR3 sequences, with roughly 95% appearing a single time and 0.075% to 0.095% taken by the ten largest. This clonotype was observed a single time. Trimming cost V 0 bases and J 7 bases, with 12 bases left between them. CDR1 and CDR2 from the germline V gene are GTSNPN and SVGIG (reference sequence). This CDR3 contains 14 residues.

This receptor was taken from a human donor with multiple sclerosis. The sequencing sample was made of CD4+ T cells from PBMCs. This chain uses TRBV30 with TRBJ2-2; D remains ambiguous. In DNA form, the CDR3 reads TGTGCCTGGAGTGTACGCCTTCCGGGCGGGGAGCTGTTTTTT. It specifies CAWSVRLPGGELFF.